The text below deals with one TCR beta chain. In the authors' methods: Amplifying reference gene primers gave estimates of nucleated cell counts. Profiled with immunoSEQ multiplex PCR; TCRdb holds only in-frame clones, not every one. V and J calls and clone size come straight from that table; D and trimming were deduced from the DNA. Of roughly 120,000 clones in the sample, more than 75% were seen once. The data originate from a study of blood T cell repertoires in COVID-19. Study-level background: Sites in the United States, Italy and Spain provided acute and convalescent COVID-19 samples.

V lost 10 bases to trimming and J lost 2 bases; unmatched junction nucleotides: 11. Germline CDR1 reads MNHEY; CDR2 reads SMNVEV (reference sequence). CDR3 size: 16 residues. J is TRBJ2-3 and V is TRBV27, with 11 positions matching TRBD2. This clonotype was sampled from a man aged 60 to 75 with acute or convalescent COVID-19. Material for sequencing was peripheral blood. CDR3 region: CATSPTSGMVTDTQYF. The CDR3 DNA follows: TGTGCCACCTCTCCGACTAGCGGGATGGTCACAGATACGCAGTATTTT.